Each of the 2 T cell receptor beta chains below was sequenced from the same sample in a study of Ad26.COV2.S vaccination and SARS-CoV-2 variants. Measured with immunoSEQ multiplex PCR; TCRdb has only the in-frame clones, and not every one. The sample carries about 350,000 clones, roughly 94% recorded once. Material: peripheral blood, obtained after recovery from COVID-19. The source of these receptors is a human donor who had recovered from COVID-19.

This chain links TRBV11-1 with TRBJ2-3; 7 nucleotides line up with TRBD1. Germline CDR1 and CDR2: SGHAT and FQDESV (reference sequence). The CDR3 runs to 15 residues. V shed 4 bases, J shed 1 base, and the junction held 5 bases outside the gene matches. In nucleotides, the CDR3 is TGTGCCAGCAGCTCAAGACAGGGCGGCACAGATACGCAGTATTTT. Protein: CASSSRQGGTDTQYF. Based on the CDR3 plus reference TRBV11-1 and TRBJ2-3, the full variable domain is EAEVAQSPRYKITEKSQAVAFWCDPISGHATLYWYRQILGQGPELLVQFQDESVVDDSQLPKDRFSAERLKGVDSTLKIQPAELGDSAMYLCASSSRQGGTDTQYFGPGTRLTVL.

The CDR3 loop reads CASSLRGTSYNEQFF. The CDR3 region has the DNA TGTGCCAGCAGCTTAAGGGGTACCTCCTACAATGAGCAGTTCTTC. The chain links TRBV7-3 to TRBJ2-1; D is unclear. The CDR3 totals 15 residues. Germline CDR1 is SGHTA and CDR2 is FQGTGA. The V and J ends lost 1 base and 0 bases respectively, with 7 bases between them.